The 16 T cell receptor beta chains below come from one sample, sequenced in a study of blood T cell repertoires in COVID-19. Sequencing was performed with immunoSEQ multiplex PCR; in TCRdb, only in-frame clones are kept and a portion is missing. The sample yields under 45,000 clones, 90% seen once. The sequenced sample was peripheral blood. The receptor source for this set is a man in his sixties with active or convalescent COVID-19.

This rearrangement joins TRBV6-5 to TRBJ1-4; weak D call: TRBD1 (6 bases). Trimming removed 8 bases from V and 8 bases from J, with 15 bases in between. The CDR3 contains 13 residues. In germline, CDR1 is MNHEY, CDR2 SVGAGI. The CDR3 nucleotides are TGTGCCAGCGGATCACAGGGCAGGGAAAAACTGTTTTTT. This codes for CASGSQGREKLFF.

This clone was seen just once. The rearrangement links TRBV2 to TRBJ1-2; the match to TRBD1 covers 9 bases. The CDR3 sequence is 17 residues long. V lost 6 bases and J lost 7; bases outside the gene matches: 18. Germline V gene lookup returns CDR1 SNHLY and CDR2 FYNNEI. CDR3 DNA: TGTGCCAGCAGCGCCAACCCCGGGACAGGGAGTCGTGGTGGCTACACCTTC. It specifies CASSANPGTGSRGGYTF.

Points on this clone: The same CDR3 can be traced to other DNA sequences in this sample. The chain employs TRBV30 and TRBJ2-7; no clear D gene. The CDR3 covers 11 residues. V was pared by 5 bases and J by 6 bases, with 11 bases between. Germline loops: CDR1 GTSNPN, CDR2 SVGIG (reference sequence). In DNA form, the CDR3 reads TGTGCCTGGCTTACTGCTTTCGAGCAGTACTTC. This gives the protein CAWLTAFEQYF.

Written as DNA, the CDR3 is TGTGCCAGCAGACGCACTAGCGGGAGGGTCCACGAGCAGTACTTC. It translates to CASRRTSGRVHEQYF. This chain joins TRBV28 and TRBJ2-7; 13 bases line up with TRBD2. The ends lost 6 bases at V and 5 bases at J; junction bases unmatched: 7. The V gene's germline CDR1 is MDHEN and CDR2 SYDVKM. The CDR3 is made up of 15 amino acids.

The chain links TRBV4-3 to TRBJ2-7; tentatively, D is TRBD2 (6 bases). The CDR3 length is 14 residues. The V end was cut by 0 bases, the J end by 4 bases, with 10 bases between. Germline loops: CDR1 LGHNA, CDR2 YSLEER. The chain's CDR3 is CASSQEGGRYEQYF. As DNA, the CDR3 is TGCGCCAGCAGCCAAGAGGGGGGTAGGTACGAGCAGTACTTC.

The chain joins TRBV18 to TRBJ1-5; 9 positions agree with TRBD1. This CDR3 contains 14 residues. V lost 5 bases, J lost 6 bases, and 5 bases stayed unmatched. CDR1 and CDR2 (germline): KGHSH, LQKENI. The CDR3 DNA sequence: TGTGCCAGCTCAAGTACAGGGGGCTTTCAGCCCCAGCATTTT. Translating gives CASSSTGGFQPQHF.

V gene TRBV18 combines with J gene TRBJ1-1; 9 bases line up with TRBD1. The CDR3 runs 14 residues. Germline V gene lookup returns CDR1 KGHSH and CDR2 LQKENI. Trimming cost V 3 bases and J 4 bases; bases outside gene matches: 3. The chain's CDR3 is CASSPRTGATEAFF. The CDR3 DNA sequence: TGTGCCAGCTCACCGAGGACAGGGGCCACTGAAGCTTTCTTT.

V is TRBV10-1 and J is TRBJ1-2; 7 bases agree with TRBD1. Losses at the gene ends were 9 bases for V and 5 bases for J; bases not matched to a gene: 9. Per germline, CDR1 WNHNN and CDR2 SYGVQD (reference sequence). The CDR3 consists of 13 residues. The CDR3 DNA reads as TGCGCCAGAGCCGGGACAGCAGCTTATGGCTACACCTTC. Protein: CARAGTAAYGYTF.

In nucleotides, the CDR3 is TGTGCCAGCAGCTTACAAGGGGGCGGTGGGGCCTACGAGCAGTACTTC. Amino acids: CASSLQGGGGAYEQYF. The chain links TRBV11-2 to TRBJ2-7; TRBD1 aligns across 7 bases. CDR1 and CDR2 from the germline V gene are SGHAT and FQNNGV. The ends lost 2 bases at V and 2 bases at J; junction bases unmatched: 9. This CDR3 contains 16 residues.

In this sample, this clone turned up once. The rearrangement links TRBV5-6 to TRBJ1-3; 10 bases match TRBD1. CDR3 length equals 16 residues. Germline CDR1 is SGHDT and CDR2 is YYEEEE. The V segment lost 4 bases and the J segment 4 bases; nucleotides outside the gene matches: 8. CDR3 coding DNA: TGTGCCAGCAGCCGGAGACAGGGGGCGTTCGGAAACACCATATATTTT. Translated: CASSRRQGAFGNTIYF.

This clone is a singleton in its sample. The chain links TRBV19 to TRBJ2-3, with unresolved D. There are 14 residues in the CDR3. The V gene's germline CDR1 is LNHDA and CDR2 SQIVND (reference sequence). V was pared by 3 bases and J by 3 bases, with 10 bases between. CDR3 bases: TGTGCCAGTAGTATTAGGTCGCGGACAGATACGCAGTATTTT. It yields the protein CASSIRSRTDTQYF.

This chain links TRBV4-1 with TRBJ1-5; no clear D. CDR1 and CDR2 from the germline V gene are MGHRA and YSYEKL. The CDR3 runs 15 residues. V lost 3 bases to trimming and J lost 4 bases, with 13 bases between them. In DNA, the CDR3 is TGCGCCAGCAGCCAGAAGTATGGGCTAAATCAGCCCCAGCATTTT. It encodes CASSQKYGLNQPQHF.

This chain links TRBV9 with TRBJ2-5; D is possibly TRBD1 (6 bases). Per germline, CDR1 SGDLS and CDR2 YYNGEE. The CDR3 has 17 residues. The V end was cut by 0 bases, the J end by 1 base, with 16 bases between. The CDR3 coding sequence is TGTGCCAGCAGCGTAGTTGGGGGACACCAGGGCCAAGAGACCCAGTACTTC. As protein: CASSVVGGHQGQETQYF. Filled out from reference TRBV9 and TRBJ2-5, the complete variable domain reads DSGVTQTPKHLITATGQRVTLRCSPRSGDLSVYWYQQSLDQGLQFLIQYYNGEERAKGNILERFSAQQFPDLHSELNLSSLELGDSALYFCASSVVGGHQGQETQYFGPGTRLLVL.

For this clone: Compared with germline, one end of the junction differs, possibly owing to a read error. The chain carries TRBV27 and TRBJ2-1, with 13 bases aligning to TRBD2. Germline V lookup: CDR1 MNHEY, CDR2 SMNVEV (reference sequence). The CDR3 loop spans 12 amino acids. CDR3 nucleotide sequence: TGTGCCAGCAGCACTAGCGGGAGGGCCATCCTCTTC. Its translation is CASSTSGRAILF.

V usage is TRBV21-1 and J usage is TRBJ1-1; the D call in the table, TRBD1, was not verified against the DNA. TRBV21-1 is shown as a pseudogene. The CDR3 runs to 15 residues. CDR3 loop: CAGWDRGLFRAEAFF. CDR3 nucleotides: TGTGCCGGATGGGACAGGGGGCTTTTTCGGGCTGAAGCTTTCTTT.

The chain has TRBV24-1 and TRBJ2-7, with 11 bases identical to TRBD1. The CDR3 has 16 residues. Per the germline V gene, CDR1 is KGHDR and CDR2 is SFDVKD. V lost 4 bases and J lost 3; bases outside the gene matches: 7. CDR3 coding DNA: TGTGCCACCAGTGACATCGGGACAGGGGGTGACTACGAGCAGTACTTC. Translation gives CATSDIGTGGDYEQYF.